These T cell receptor beta chains were read from a single sample in a study of T cells in Graves' hyperthyroidism and ophthalmopathy. TCRdb redid the calling of the multiplex PCR reads with MiXCR, one entry per CDR3 protein. The data show hundreds of thousands of distinct CDR3 sequences, with around 39% seen just once and 7% to 10% held by the top ten. Sequencing was done on a sample of blood. The source is a man between 18 and 35 years old with Graves' hyperthyroidism. Both conserved end residues are part of each CDR3.

V gene: TRBV20-1
J gene: TRBJ2-3
CDR3 protein: CSARSGGWTDTQYF

V gene: TRBV25-1
J gene: TRBJ1-3
CDR3 protein: CASSESGGGNTIYF

V gene: TRBV7-3
J gene: TRBJ2-5
CDR3 protein: CASSSTPGGQETQYF

V gene: TRBV5-1
J gene: TRBJ1-1
CDR3 protein: CASSLAPRPTEAFF

V gene: TRBV9
J gene: TRBJ2-7
CDR3 protein: CASSVVGLDEQYF

V gene: TRBV7-9
J gene: TRBJ2-7
CDR3 protein: CASSSLQGPDYEQYF

V gene: TRBV9
J gene: TRBJ1-1
CDR3 protein: CASSKVWAGTGVMNTEAFF

V gene: TRBV20-1
J gene: TRBJ2-6
CDR3 protein: CSASSDRLRSGANVLTF

V gene: TRBV7-9
J gene: TRBJ2-7
CDR3 protein: CASSLVRDEQYF

V gene: TRBV7-7
J gene: TRBJ2-5
CDR3 protein: CASRLSGIQETQYF

V gene: TRBV7-9
J gene: TRBJ1-6
CDR3 protein: CASSSWTGQNSPLHF

V gene: TRBV10-3
J gene: TRBJ1-1
CDR3 protein: CAIRSGALGTEAFF

V gene: TRBV2
J gene: TRBJ1-5
CDR3 protein: CASSLGQANQPQHF

V gene: TRBV29-1
J gene: TRBJ2-5
CDR3 protein: CSVVGQNQETQYF

V gene: TRBV20-1
J gene: TRBJ2-5
CDR3 protein: CSALPPSVEETQYF

V gene: TRBV20-1
J gene: TRBJ2-7
CDR3 protein: CSASGTGLGEQYF

V gene: TRBV19
J gene: TRBJ1-5
CDR3 protein: CASTTSGTVNQPQHF

V gene: TRBV19
J gene: TRBJ2-5
CDR3 protein: CASSIDVREEETQYF

V gene: TRBV15
J gene: TRBJ2-2
CDR3 protein: CATSSARQRTGELFF

V gene: TRBV7-2
J gene: TRBJ1-1
CDR3 protein: CASSARTGGRDTEAFF

V gene: TRBV9
J gene: TRBJ2-2
CDR3 protein: CASSPGGYPNTGELFF

V gene: TRBV19
J gene: TRBJ2-7
CDR3 protein: CASSTFGGSYEQYF

V gene: TRBV7-9
J gene: TRBJ2-7
CDR3 protein: CASSLGLAGVGDYEQYF

V gene: TRBV19
J gene: TRBJ1-5
CDR3 protein: CASSLWTGNQPQHF

V gene: TRBV11-2
J gene: TRBJ2-2
CDR3 protein: CASSSSPVGGGTGELFF

V gene: TRBV20-1
J gene: TRBJ2-5
CDR3 protein: CSARTSGPAAQYF